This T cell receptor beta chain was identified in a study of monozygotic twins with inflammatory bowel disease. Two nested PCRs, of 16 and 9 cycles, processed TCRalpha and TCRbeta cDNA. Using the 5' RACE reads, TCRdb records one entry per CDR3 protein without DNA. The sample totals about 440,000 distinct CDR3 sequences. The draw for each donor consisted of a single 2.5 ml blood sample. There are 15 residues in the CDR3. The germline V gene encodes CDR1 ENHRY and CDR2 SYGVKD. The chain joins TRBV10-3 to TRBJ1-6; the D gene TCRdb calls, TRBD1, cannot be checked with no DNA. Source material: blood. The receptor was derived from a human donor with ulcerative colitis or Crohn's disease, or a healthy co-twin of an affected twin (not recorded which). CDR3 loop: CAISETPWENSPLHF.